The clone carrying this T cell receptor (beta chain) was counted ten times or more. Antigen: not known. The V gene's germline CDR1 is MNHNS and CDR2 SASEGT. V shed 6 bases, J shed 9 bases, and the junction held 12 bases outside the gene matches. The CDR3 length is 15 residues. This sample was included in a study of metastatic and nonmetastatic thyroid tumors. About the research overall: Where malignant and benign thyroid patients were concerned, repertoires were compared across blood and tumor or nodule tissue.

Study-level points and caveats: It was reportedly found that TCR beta diversity was significantly higher in malignant thyroid tumors than in benign nodules, a difference seen in both blood and tumor samples.

Thyroid surgery was performed in patients who had received no treatment beforehand. TCRdb reprocessed the PCR reads using MiXCR. The sample contains 40,000 or so clones, less than 20% of which appear only once. V usage is TRBV6-1 and J usage is TRBJ2-1, with TRBD2 matching 9 bases. Sequences were obtained from tumor tissue. The clonotype originates from a female donor with papillary thyroid cancer or a benign thyroid nodule (not recorded which). Some clones in this sample may be carry-over from other donors' samples. As DNA, the CDR3 is TGTGCCAGCAGACCCGATTGGCTAGCGGGAACTGAGCAGTTCTTC. It encodes CASRPDWLAGTEQFF.